This TCR beta chain was obtained from a study of cytomegalovirus exposure and HLA in healthy donors (dated 2017 in TCRdb). Regarding the complete study: An earlier analysis of some 600 of the donors reported about 280 Gb of sequence data and some 110 million unique TCR beta sequences obtained from 150 million to 200 million T cells. In a later genetic analysis, genome-wide SNP genotypes for about three fifths of the roughly 670 donors were used, and that subset was treated as a discovery cohort. HLA typing covered class I and class II loci at four-digit resolution. High-throughput TCR immunosequencing, statistical association of individual TCRs with disease status, and machine learning were combined to predict cytomegalovirus infection status. Donor age, sex, ethnicity and CMV serostatus were compiled alongside the repertoire data. A later analysis re-examined previously published TCR beta repertoires from roughly 720 donors and added high-resolution HLA genotyping to investigate patterns of TCR occurrence. The study aimed to test whether cataloging public T cell receptors could reveal signatures of past pathogen exposure. On average, roughly 200,000 unique TCR beta nucleotide sequences were sequenced per donor among about 400 genotyped donors of the cohort, with 15% to 20% of those sequences being non-productive. An earlier analysis of around 580 of the donors used high-throughput TCR beta sequencing to judge whether each TCR beta V gene segment behaved as functional or pseudogenic. Using immunosequencing, the study profiled T cell repertoires from 550 to 750 subjects and related those repertoires to cytomegalovirus serostatus. Besides the first cohort of under 700 subjects, a separate validation cohort made up of some 110 different subjects was used. Typing coverage differed by locus: A, B, C, DRB1 and DQB1 were typed in about 629-640 donors, DQA1 in roughly 510, DPA1 in 600 to 610, and DPB1 in around 440. Because of strong linkage in the cohort, five DR-DQ haplotypes were treated as single units for association and clustering. Every discovery cohort repertoire had been produced on one sequencing platform. Rather than using new phenotypic data, the later analysis identified candidate immune exposures from TCR beta sequences and from how often those sequences occurred across donors. Approximately 310 gigabases of sequencing data and tens of millions of unique TCR sequences were included in an early release covering 550 to 800 HLA-typed donors. Of the 300 to 500 genotyped donors, more than 75% were placed in the genetic ancestry cluster associated with self-reported Caucasian donors.

The cohort comprised approximately 700 healthy bone marrow donors. At the time of sampling, every cohort member was nominally healthy, though immune exposures that went unrecorded were likely present. The donor was CMV seronegative and belonged to the group of 352 seronegative cohort members. A peripheral blood sample was provided by each donor, and peripheral blood mononuclear cells were used for TCR beta sequencing. Genomic DNA was extracted from the blood cell samples with the Qiagen DNeasy Blood Extraction Kit. Broad study findings and their caveats: A further reported finding was that TCR beta sequences accurately predicted the HLA-A and HLA-B alleles for most subjects in the first cohort. In an earlier analysis of about 550 of the donors, most TCR beta V segments were observed in productive rearrangements about 87% or about 30% of the time, broadly matching IMGT annotations. A group of highly shared sequence variants was considered likely to be a technical artifact of the sequencing pipeline. Because HLA typing was missing for some donors at each locus, association tests included only the typed subset. In the study, around 150 TCR beta chains were listed as associated with cytomegalovirus. In a later analysis, most CMV-associated TCR beta chains were found to appear HLA-restricted, with HLA associations seemingly driven largely by CMV exposure. Because counts were too low, roughly 16 rarely observed V segments, including chromosome 9 orphons, were left out of the earlier analysis of 587 of the donors. Several of the top co-occurrence clusters appeared to be linked to parvovirus B19, influenza, CMV and Epstein-Barr virus, according to a later analysis. The cohort was sequenced for TCR beta chains only, and without alpha or paired-chain data the features that could be detected were limited. Some IMGT-functional V segments, including TRBV6-2 and TRBV6-3, could not be distinguished by the 87-base-pair reads and were therefore excluded. The presence/absence analyses assumed that sequencing depth was roughly uniform across donors, and that assumption may not be true. Strong co-occurrence of HLA alleles, especially DR and DQ, made assigning TCR associations to individual alleles difficult. In a later genetic analysis, a missense DCLRE1C variant was associated with V-gene and J-gene trimming of TCR beta chains, and the association was replicated in an independent cohort. In a later analysis, the rate of TCR association differed among HLA loci, with DRB1 alleles having the most associated TCRs and HLA-C alleles having the fewest. Immune exposure information for the cohort was limited to CMV serostatus. Compared with the approximately 720-donor mean, donors in an Asian-associated ancestry cluster had fewer N-insertions in productive TCRs, according to a later genetic analysis. In both the original and validation cohorts, the classifier was reported to diagnose cytomegalovirus status with high specificity and sensitivity. A later analysis found that HLA-associated TCR beta chains were more clonally expanded and had lower generation probabilities than equally common non-associated chains. Correlated functional status among segregating V segments might reflect linkage disequilibrium, but an unknown experimental factor could not be ruled out. In vitro tests confirmed that three of the cytomegalovirus-associated TCR beta chains recognize cytomegalovirus antigens. In a later analysis, about 16,000 TCR beta sequences were associated with specific HLA alleles at a false discovery rate of 0.05. Across donors, most TCR sequences were observed very rarely, whereas some public TCRs were present in many individuals. The authors suggested that the approach could potentially be generalized to other disease states and immunological phenotypes.

CDR1 and CDR2 (SGHRS, YFSETQ) derive from the germline V gene. V trim: 0 bases; J trim: 6 bases; unmatched bases: 3. The CDR3 has 15 amino acids, counting the end cysteine and phenylalanine. The DNA shown is the 45-base CDR3, in frame from base 1. This clone has just a few counts. The clone's antigen remains unknown. Qualities for individual bases were not recorded, and no much larger clone is one base off. Receptor libraries were prepared by the immunoSEQ multiplex PCR assay. The multiplex PCR relied on a mix of 60 forward primers for TCR Vbeta segments and 13 reverse primers for TCR Jbeta segments. Amplification of the CDR3 region of rearranged TCR beta genes was performed with a multiplex PCR assay on genomic DNA. The amplified TCR beta libraries were sequenced on the Illumina HiSeq System as 87-base-pair reads. The paper's processing steps were these. A later analysis tallied around 87 million unique TCR beta chains across the 610 or so repertoires, and around 12 million of those chains were shared by two or more donors. To remove PCR and sequencing errors, raw reads were error-corrected and collapsed into unique sequences using a nearest-neighbor algorithm that merged closely related sequences. CDR3 sequences were aligned to IMGT reference sequences to assign V, D and J gene segments. For a sequence to be retained, a match of at least six nucleotides was required to both a V gene segment and a J gene segment. A rearrangement was called productive if the CDR3 had no stop codons and remained in frame with V and J, and every other rearrangement was called non-productive. Following IMGT convention, CDR3 was defined as the stretch from the second conserved V-encoded cysteine to the conserved J-encoded phenylalanine. The earlier analysis of 500 to 750 of the donors excluded any sequence lacking an unambiguous match to a single V gene segment. An earlier analysis of a few hundred of the donors classified V segments as functional when productive rearrangements were above 56.7% and as segregating when the standard deviation between donors was above 5%. A statistical classification framework was built to diagnose cytomegalovirus status from the catalog of TCR beta chain sequences. In a later analysis, V and J genes were assigned by comparing TCR nucleotide sequences against IMGT/GENE-DB human TR gene sequences. A later analysis assigned CDR3 sequences and most-parsimonious VDJ recombination scenarios with the TCRdist pipeline. A later analysis defined each TCR beta chain by its CDR3 amino acid sequence plus V-gene family, and excluded reads lacking a unique V-gene family. A later analysis removed several hundred highly shared, low-generation-probability nucleotide sequences to deal with suspected cross-contamination and a sequencing artifact. For each public chain, a later analysis derived a clonal expansion index from normalized ranks of inferred template counts within each repertoire. In a later analysis, generation probabilities were computed with a VDJ recombination model fitted to out-of-frame rearrangements, and the resulting probabilities were checked against IGoR. Hypergeometric tests were used in a later analysis to score TCR-TCR, TCR-HLA and TCR-CMV co-occurrence, with a repertoire-size bias correction applied to the TCR pairs. In a later analysis, false discovery rates were estimated by permuting HLA or CMV assignments 20 times. In a later analysis, co-occurring TCRs were grouped using DBSCAN, with TCRdist sequence similarity added in when clustering inside HLA-allele-positive subsets. Repertoires with fewer than 30,000 or more than 120,000 public chains were left out of co-occurrence clustering, as were five repertoires with anomalous nucleotide sharing. The table was pulled from immuneACCESS by TCRdb, which kept in-frame rearrangements only. Such tables lose some clones; where checked, under half of the loss comes from unresolved V genes, and the rest has no known cause. The V and J calls and clone size come from that table; D and trimming were worked out from the DNA. The sample data list approximately 170,000 clones, and around 78% of these were observed just once. Under 2% of the sample is taken by the ten largest.

Input material: PBMCs. This sequence originates from a man aged 40-49 years in good health and CMV-seronegative. The chain is encoded by TRBV5-1 joined to TRBJ1-5; TRBD1 fits 10 bases in the junction. The sequenced DNA is TGCGCCAGCAGCTTGGATGGGACAGGGGCTCAGCCCCAGCATTTT. Protein translation: CASSLDGTGAQPQHF. Here the CDR3 is joined to the reference TRBV5-1 and TRBJ1-5 genes, and the full variable domain is: KAGVTQTPRYLIKTRGQQVTLSCSPISGHRSVSWYQQTPGQGLQFLFEYFSETQRNKGNFPGRFSGRQFSNSRSEMNVSTLELGDSALYLCASSLDGTGAQPQHFGDGTRLSIL.